Below, 11 T cell receptor beta chains from the same sample are listed, as sequenced in a study of beta chain features in type 1 diabetes. General study findings and limits: Researchers report that Type 1 diabetes patients had moderately but significantly shorter TCRB CDR3s across all four CD4+ subsets.

No antigen is known for these receptors. Isolated RNA was reverse transcribed in full, so expressed TCRB transcripts were sequenced. The method was immunoSEQ multiplex PCR; TCRdb's version includes in-frame clones alone and lacks a portion of them. The table includes hundreds of thousands of clones, under 15% detected once. The sequenced sample was naive CD4+ T cells from blood. These receptors originate from a man aged 18 to 30 with type 1 diabetes.

This clone showed up just a few times. The chain uses TRBV25-1 and TRBJ1-1; D is uncertain. V lost 1 base, J lost 5 bases, and 14 bases lay in between. The CDR3 has 15 amino acids. CDR1 MGHDK and CDR2 SYGVNS come from the germline V gene. This chain's CDR3 is CASSESLSGITEAFF. CDR3 DNA: TGTGCCAGCAGTGAATCTCTCAGCGGGATAACTGAAGCTTTCTTT.

Only a few counts were recorded for this clone. The V call is TRBV4-1, the J call TRBJ1-4, with TRBD1 identical over 8 bases. This CDR3 contains 17 residues. J was trimmed by 7 bases and V by 7 bases; bases with no gene match: 17. Germline V gene sequence: CDR1 MGHRA, CDR2 YSYEKL. The CDR3 DNA reads TGCGCCAGCACTATTACCCAAGACAGGGGTTCTCGTGAAAAACTGTTTTTT. Encoded protein: CASTITQDRGSREKLFF.

The genes are TRBV19 and TRBJ1-1, with TRBD1 as a possible D gene (6 bases). Looked up from germline, CDR1 is LNHDA and CDR2 is SQIVND (reference sequence). Trimming stripped 6 bases from V and 1 base from J, with 15 bases between. This CDR3 is 15 amino acids long. CDR3 residues: CASSTKSGQNTEAFF. The CDR3 DNA is TGTGCCAGTAGCACAAAATCGGGACAGAACACTGAAGCTTTCTTT. Supplemented by reference TRBV19 and TRBJ1-1, the full variable domain reads DGGITQSPKYLFRKEGQNVTLSCEQNLNHDAMYWYRQDPGQGLRLIYYSQIVNDFQKGDIAEGYSVSREKKESFPLTVTSAQKNPTAFYLCASSTKSGQNTEAFFGQGTRLTVV.

This clone has more than one count but fewer than ten. The chain has TRBV21-1 and TRBJ2-3; the D call in the table, TRBD2, was not verified against the DNA. TRBV21-1 is recorded as a pseudogene. The CDR3 covers 14 residues. The CDR3 coding sequence is TGTGCCAGCAGCGCAAAGGGACTCCCAGATACGCAGTATTTT. This gives the protein CASSAKGLPDTQYF.

The genes are TRBV10-3 and TRBJ1-6, with D perhaps matching TRBD1 (5 bases). The CDR3 is made up of 15 amino acids. The ends were cut back, 3 bases at V and 11 bases at J, with 17 bases in the middle. In germline, CDR1 is ENHRY, CDR2 SYGVKD. The CDR3 reads CAISDGEGVGTPLHF. CDR3 nucleotide sequence: TGTGCCATCAGTGACGGGGAAGGGGTTGGGACACCCCTCCACTTT.

This clone was seen a handful of times. V and J are TRBV2 and TRBJ1-1, with 7 nucleotides matching TRBD1. The CDR3 extends over 14 amino acids. Germline assignment: CDR1 SNHLY and CDR2 FYNNEI. After removal of 8 bases from V and 2 bases from J, the junction contained 8 bases not matched to a gene. In DNA, the CDR3 is TGTGCCAGCTCTGAACAGGGGACCAACACTGAAGCTTTCTTT. Its protein product is CASSEQGTNTEAFF.

This clone was counted a few times. The chain is built from TRBV6-1 and TRBJ1-5; possible D gene TRBD1, 5 bases. The CDR3 is 16 residues long. The V gene lost 2 bases and the J gene lost 4 bases, with 15 bases spanning the gap. Germline CDR1 is MNHNS and CDR2 is SASEGT. CDR3 sequence (DNA): TGTGCCAGCAGTGAACCCGGGCCCGAGGGGAATCAGCCCCAGCATTTT. Amino acids: CASSEPGPEGNQPQHF.

There are a few counts of this clone. The chain recombines TRBV27 with TRBJ2-5; 9 bases line up with TRBD2. V shed 10 bases and J 5 bases; nucleotides not matched to a gene: 8. Per germline, CDR1 MNHEY and CDR2 SMNVEV (reference sequence). The length of the CDR3 is 13 residues. The CDR3 spells CATRAGGRETQYF. For the CDR3, the DNA is TGTGCCACCCGAGCGGGGGGCCGCGAGACCCAGTACTTC.

The chain links TRBV11-2 to TRBJ2-3; D remains ambiguous. Germline V gene sequence: CDR1 SGHAT, CDR2 FQNNGV. CDR3 size: 15 residues. The germline V and J ends were trimmed by 4 bases and 0 bases, with 11 bases remaining between them. CDR3 in amino acids: CASSSQPISTDTQYF. The CDR3 coding sequence is TGTGCCAGCAGCTCCCAACCCATAAGCACAGATACGCAGTATTTT. The whole variable domain, remainder taken from reference TRBV11-2 and TRBJ2-3, is EAGVAQSPRYKIIEKRQSVAFWCNPISGHATLYWYQQILGQGPKLLIQFQNNGVVDDSQLPKDRFSAERLKGVDSTLKIQPAKLEDSAVYLCASSSQPISTDTQYFGPGTRLTVL.

The chain is built from TRBV6-5 and TRBJ2-2; D might be TRBD1 (6 bases). CDR1 MNHEY and CDR2 SVGAGI come from the germline V gene. The CDR3 is 15 amino acids. Deletions cut 2 bases from V and 6 bases from J, with 13 bases between. The CDR3 DNA reads as TGTGCCAGCAGTTACAAGCAGGGGTTCTCCGGGGAGCTGTTTTTT. The encoded protein is CASSYKQGFSGELFF.

This chain links TRBV19 with TRBJ1-5, with D unclear. The V gene's germline CDR1 is LNHDA and CDR2 SQIVND (reference sequence). This CDR3 has 9 amino acids. V shed 8 bases and J shed 9 bases, with 5 bases lying between them. CDR3 in DNA: TGTGCCAGTCCCTCGCCCCAGCATTTT. This gives the protein CASPSPQHF. Supplemented by reference TRBV19 and TRBJ1-5, the full variable domain reads DGGITQSPKYLFRKEGQNVTLSCEQNLNHDAMYWYRQDPGQGLRLIYYSQIVNDFQKGDIAEGYSVSREKKESFPLTVTSAQKNPTAFYLCASPSPQHFGDGTRLSIL.